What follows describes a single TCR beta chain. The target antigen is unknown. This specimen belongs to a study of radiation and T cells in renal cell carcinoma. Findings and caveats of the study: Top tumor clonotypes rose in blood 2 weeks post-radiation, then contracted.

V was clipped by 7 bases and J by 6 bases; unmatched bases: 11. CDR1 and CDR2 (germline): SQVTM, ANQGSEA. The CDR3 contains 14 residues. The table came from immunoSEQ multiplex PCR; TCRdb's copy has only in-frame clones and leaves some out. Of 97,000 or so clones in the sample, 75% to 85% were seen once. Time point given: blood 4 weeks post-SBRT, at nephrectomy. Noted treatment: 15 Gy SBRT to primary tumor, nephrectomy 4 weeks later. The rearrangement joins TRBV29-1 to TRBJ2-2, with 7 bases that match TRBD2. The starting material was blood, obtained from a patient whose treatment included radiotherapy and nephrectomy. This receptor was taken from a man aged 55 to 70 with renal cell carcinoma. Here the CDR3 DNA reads TGCAGCGCCCGGTCCGGGGGGTTCGCCGGGGAGCTGTTTTTT. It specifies CSARSGGFAGELFF.